The 29 T cell receptor beta chains in this list originate from one sample, sequenced in a study of T-cell memory formation after mild COVID-19. TCRdb re-derived calls from the 5' RACE reads in MiXCR, one entry per CDR3 protein. The sample includes around 180,000 distinct CDR3 sequences, 16% of them seen just once. Material for sequencing was PBMCs or a T cell subset sorted from them (not recorded which). The receptor set was obtained from an adult woman who had mild COVID-19 (a few samples of this study predate the infection). Cell type and time point are not known.

This clonotype was counted between two and nine times. The genes are TRBV7-3 and TRBJ2-2; D might be TRBD2 (5 bases). Germline V gives CDR1 SGHTA, CDR2 FQGTGA. V gave up 2 bases and J gave up 0 bases, with 7 bases separating them. The CDR3 loop spans 15 amino acids. The CDR3 region has the DNA TGTGCCAGCAGCTTATCGGGATCGAACACCGGGGAGCTGTTTTTT. It codes for CASSLSGSNTGELFF.

This chain links TRBV5-1 with TRBJ2-1; 8 bases map to TRBD1. CDR3 length equals 13 residues. From germline, CDR1 is SGHRS and CDR2 YFSETQ. V lost 7 bases, J lost 9 bases, and 9 bases stayed unmatched. CDR3 in amino acids: CASSGQGTGEQFF. The CDR3 coding sequence is TGCGCCAGCTCTGGACAGGGAACGGGTGAGCAGTTCTTC.

The chain joins TRBV10-3 to TRBJ1-2; weak D call: TRBD1 (6 bases). Trimming took 8 bases from V and 4 from J, leaving 14 bases between them. Germline V CDR1 and CDR2: ENHRY, SYGVKD. This CDR3 is built from 13 residues. For the CDR3, the DNA is TGTGCCATCCCGGGGGCGGTAGGCTATGGCTACACCTTC. Its translation: CAIPGAVGYGYTF.

This clonotype was recorded a few times. J is TRBJ1-5 and V is TRBV19; a possible D gene is TRBD1 (5 bases). Germline V CDR1 and CDR2: LNHDA, SQIVND (reference sequence). The CDR3 is made up of 15 amino acids. Trimming left V 7 bases short and J 4 bases short, with 17 bases between. The DNA for the CDR3 is TGTGCCAGTAAGGGTCGGGGACGGAGGAATCAGCCCCAGCATTTT. Amino acids: CASKGRGRRNQPQHF. Full variable domain (outside the CDR3, taken from reference TRBV19 and TRBJ1-5): DGGITQSPKYLFRKEGQNVTLSCEQNLNHDAMYWYRQDPGQGLRLIYYSQIVNDFQKGDIAEGYSVSREKKESFPLTVTSAQKNPTAFYLCASKGRGRRNQPQHFGDGTRLSIL.

This clonotype was counted a few times. J is TRBJ2-3 and V is TRBV12-3 or TRBV12-4; TRBD2 agrees at 13 bases. The CDR3 runs to 17 residues. With 5 bases clipped from V and 2 bases from J, the junction kept 7 bases outside the gene matches. The CDR3 spells CASSESGTSGTTDTQYF. The CDR3 bases are TGTGCCAGCAGTGAATCCGGGACTAGCGGGACCACAGATACGCAGTATTTT.

This clonotype has more than one count but fewer than ten. The chain carries TRBV11-2 and TRBJ2-3; the D gene could be TRBD1 or TRBD2 (7 bases each). Trimming cost V 5 bases and J 4 bases, with 19 bases left between them. CDR1 is SGHAT and CDR2 is FQNNGV in the germline V gene. The CDR3 contains 16 residues. The CDR3 loop is CASSRRQGGGSDTQYF. The CDR3 nucleotides are TGTGCCAGCAGCCGGAGACAGGGAGGGGGTTCAGATACGCAGTATTTT.

This chain uses TRBV5-1 with TRBJ1-2; unclear D gene. The V and J ends lost 4 bases and 4 bases respectively, with 11 bases between them. Germline values: CDR1 SGHRS, CDR2 YFSETQ. The CDR3 totals 13 residues. In nucleotides, the CDR3 is TGCGCCAGCAGCCCGGTTCCCTCCTATGGCTACACCTTC. It specifies CASSPVPSYGYTF.

This clonotype was picked up a small number of times. This chain uses TRBV9 with TRBJ1-6; weak D call: TRBD1 (6 bases). CDR3 length: 15 residues. Trimming pared 8 bases from V and 4 bases from J, leaving 16 bases between. The germline gives CDR1 SGDLS, CDR2 YYNGEE. Here the CDR3 reads CASSGQPSYNSPLHF. CDR3 nucleotides: TGTGCCAGTTCTGGACAGCCATCTTATAATTCACCCCTCCACTTT.

The chain combines TRBV7-6 with TRBJ2-1; 14 bases agree with TRBD2. Germline V gives CDR1 SGHVS, CDR2 FNYEAQ. Trimming at V came to 5 bases and at J to 1 base, leaving 7 bases not matched to a gene. The CDR3 covers 18 residues. DNA of the CDR3: TGTGCCAGCAGCCTCCGACTAGCGGGGGGGCGATCCTACAATGAGCAGTTCTTC. This encodes CASSLRLAGGRSYNEQFF.

In regard to this clonotype: Relative to the germline gene, one junction end is altered; a read error may explain this. This chain links TRBV9 with TRBJ2-1, with D tentatively TRBD1 (6 bases). Germline V gene data show CDR1 as SGDLS and CDR2 as YYNGEE. This CDR3 contains 17 residues. The CDR3 DNA is TGTGCCAGCAGCGTACTAGCAGGAGGCCGGGGCAGGGGATTTATGGTCTTC. Translating gives CASSVLAGGRGRGFMVF.

The chain combines TRBV5-1 with TRBJ1-1, with D unresolved. The CDR3 extends over 14 amino acids. The V end was cut by 0 bases, the J end by 3 bases, with 9 bases between. Germline assignment: CDR1 SGHRS and CDR2 YFSETQ. The CDR3 spells CASSLEAVYTEAFF. CDR3 in DNA: TGCGCCAGCAGCTTGGAGGCAGTTTACACTGAAGCTTTCTTT. The whole variable domain, remainder taken from reference TRBV5-1 and TRBJ1-1, is KAGVTQTPRYLIKTRGQQVTLSCSPISGHRSVSWYQQTPGQGLQFLFEYFSETQRNKGNFPGRFSGRQFSNSRSEMNVSTLELGDSALYLCASSLEAVYTEAFFGQGTRLTVV.

This clonotype appeared a single time. The chain uses TRBV2 and TRBJ1-1; maybe TRBD1 (5 bases). V lost 11 bases, J lost 6 bases, and 16 bases lay in between. Germline V gives CDR1 SNHLY, CDR2 FYNNEI. This CDR3 has 12 residues. This CDR3 is CAVGGLGPEAFF. The CDR3 nucleotides are TGTGCCGTGGGGGGTCTTGGGCCTGAAGCTTTCTTT.

This clonotype was observed a handful of times. The V gene is TRBV7-6, the J gene TRBJ1-5; a weak D match, TRBD1 (5 bases). CDR1 SGHVS and CDR2 FNYEAQ come from the germline V gene. This CDR3 is built from 14 residues. V was cut by 5 bases and J by 2 bases, with 10 bases left in between. DNA for the CDR3: TGTGCCAGCAGCCGGGGGGGAGGCAATCAGCCCCAGCATTTT. Protein: CASSRGGGNQPQHF. The whole variable domain, remainder taken from reference TRBV7-6 and TRBJ1-5, is GAGVSQSPRYKVTKRGQDVALRCDPISGHVSLYWYRQALGQGPEFLTYFNYEAQQDKSGLPNDRFSAERPEGSISTLTIQRTEQRDSAMYRCASSRGGGNQPQHFGDGTRLSIL.

The chain carries TRBV5-1 and TRBJ2-5; no definite D call. Germline CDR1 reads SGHRS; CDR2 reads YFSETQ. V lost 0 bases and J 1 base, leaving 7 bases between the germline ends. This CDR3 spans 14 amino acids. CDR3 DNA sequence: TGCGCCAGCAGCTTGGTCTCCGGCCAAGAGACCCAGTACTTC. Translating gives CASSLVSGQETQYF.

The chain recombines TRBV29-1 with TRBJ1-2; 11 bases fit TRBD1. V lost 5 bases, J lost 5 bases, and 10 bases stayed unmatched. CDR3 size: 15 residues. Germline-derived CDR1 and CDR2 are SQVTM and ANQGSEA. CDR3 residues: CSVLDTGTGGYGYTF. In DNA form, the CDR3 reads TGCAGCGTTTTGGACACCGGGACAGGGGGATATGGCTACACCTTC.

Ten or more counts support this clonotype. This chain joins TRBV29-1 and TRBJ1-2; D gene uncertain. The CDR3 totals 12 residues. Trimming left V 3 bases short and J 6 bases short, with 11 bases between. Germline CDR1 reads SQVTM; CDR2 reads ANQGSEA. The CDR3 region is CSVDGVEDGYTF. The CDR3 DNA reads as TGCAGCGTTGATGGGGTAGAGGATGGCTACACCTTC.

The V gene is TRBV29-1, the J gene TRBJ1-1; tentative D call: TRBD1 (5 bases). CDR1 is SQVTM, CDR2 ANQGSEA, per germline. CDR3 length: 13 amino acids. The V and J ends lost 4 bases and 0 bases respectively, with 9 bases between them. CDR3 nucleotides: TGCAGCGTTGGACAGAGAATGAACACTGAAGCTTTCTTT. This encodes CSVGQRMNTEAFF.

This clonotype turned up a few times. This chain uses TRBV7-8 with TRBJ2-2; either TRBD1 or TRBD2 may fit D (6 bases each). Deletions cut 7 bases from V and 0 bases from J, with 15 bases between. CDR1 SGHVS and CDR2 FQNEAQ come from the germline V gene. The CDR3 has 16 residues. CDR3 nucleotides: TGTGCCAGCACCGACCCCGGGGGCGCGAACACCGGGGAGCTGTTTTTT. This encodes CASTDPGGANTGELFF.

This clonotype showed up many times. V usage is TRBV12-3 or TRBV12-4 and J usage is TRBJ2-3; D gene uncertain. The V and J ends lost 6 bases and 6 bases respectively, with 13 bases between them. This CDR3 comprises 13 residues. The DNA of the CDR3 is TGTGCCAGCAGCCTTGGTGGGTTCGATACGCAGTATTTT. Amino acids: CASSLGGFDTQYF.

The chain joins TRBV4-2 to TRBJ2-6; D remains unclear. The germline V gene encodes CDR1 LGHNA and CDR2 YNFKEQ. The CDR3 loop spans 14 amino acids. The germline V and J ends were trimmed by 0 bases and 5 bases, with 5 bases remaining between them. As DNA, the CDR3 is TGTGCCAGCAGCCAAGATGAGTGGGCCAACGTCCTGACTTTC. This codes for CASSQDEWANVLTF.

This clonotype came up a few times. The rearrangement joins TRBV30 to TRBJ1-5; a possible D gene is TRBD1 (5 bases). The CDR3 loop spans 13 amino acids. The germline V gene has CDR1 GTSNPN and CDR2 SVGIG (reference sequence). Trimming removed 2 bases at V and 4 bases at J, with 9 bases between. This CDR3 is CAWSPQGNQPQHF. DNA for the CDR3: TGTGCCTGGAGTCCTCAGGGAAATCAGCCCCAGCATTTT.

This sequence joins TRBV20-1 and TRBJ1-4; TRBD1 matches 7 bases. Trimming removed 5 bases from V and 6 bases from J; junction bases left unmatched: 6. CDR1 DFQATT and CDR2 SNEGSKA come from the germline V gene (reference sequence). CDR3 length: 13 residues. CDR3 in DNA: TGCAGTGCTGAACCGGGACAGTATGAAAAACTGTTTTTT. Amino acid sequence: CSAEPGQYEKLFF.

This clonotype was detected only a few times. The chain joins TRBV7-6 to TRBJ2-5; D may be TRBD1 or TRBD2 (5 bases each). This CDR3 region has 16 residues. Trimming cost V 5 bases and J 4 bases, with 20 bases left between them. Germline values: CDR1 SGHVS, CDR2 FNYEAQ. The CDR3 nucleotides are TGTGCCAGCAGCACACCCGGGACCATAAAGGGAGAGACCCAGTACTTC. This translates into CASSTPGTIKGETQYF.

This clonotype was counted only a few times. This chain connects TRBV20-1 to TRBJ2-3, with a tentative D call TRBD1 (6 bases). Germline V gene lookup returns CDR1 DFQATT and CDR2 SNEGSKA (reference sequence). The CDR3 has 17 amino acids. V was cut by 0 bases and J by 0 bases, with 16 bases left in between. The CDR3 sequence: CSARDRRQAVSTDTQYF. In DNA form, the CDR3 reads TGCAGTGCTAGAGATCGGCGACAGGCGGTTAGCACAGATACGCAGTATTTT.

The rearrangement links TRBV6-5 to TRBJ1-1, with D hard to call. Per germline, CDR1 MNHEY and CDR2 SVGAGI. Trimming shortened V by 2 bases and J by 6 bases, and 19 bases separated the two germline ends. The CDR3 runs to 16 residues. CDR3 nucleotides: TGTGCCAGCAGTTACGACTGGGCACTTTCGGCGGCTGAAGCTTTCTTT. This sequence encodes CASSYDWALSAAEAFF.

This chain joins TRBV7-9 and TRBJ1-1; D call uncertain. V was shortened by 0 bases and J by 3 bases, with 5 bases between the two germline ends. The CDR3 covers 13 residues. The germline CDR1 and CDR2 sequences are SEHNR and FQNEAQ (reference sequence). The CDR3 reads CASSLASYTEAFF. Written as DNA, the CDR3 is TGTGCCAGCAGCTTAGCCAGTTACACTGAAGCTTTCTTT.

This clonotype appeared a few times. The V call is TRBV5-4, the J call TRBJ2-7, with D perhaps matching TRBD2 (6 bases). Trimming took 1 base from V and 3 from J, leaving 11 bases between them. The CDR3 sequence is 14 residues long. The germline CDR1 and CDR2 sequences are SGHNT and YYREEE (reference sequence). In DNA, the CDR3 is TGTGCCAGCAGCTTGCGCGGGATGAGCTACGAGCAGTACTTC. As protein: CASSLRGMSYEQYF.

The chain has TRBV5-1 and TRBJ1-1; no reliable D call. This CDR3 is built from 13 residues. V was pared by 2 bases and J by 1 base, with 6 bases between. Germline values: CDR1 SGHRS, CDR2 YFSETQ. Written as DNA, the CDR3 is TGCGCCAGCAGCTTCGACCCGAACACTGAAGCTTTCTTT. It translates to CASSFDPNTEAFF.

The chain combines TRBV2 with TRBJ2-7; 7 nucleotides line up with TRBD1. CDR3 length: 13 residues. Germline V lookup: CDR1 SNHLY, CDR2 FYNNEI. V was clipped by 8 bases and J by 4 bases; unmatched bases: 8. The CDR3 DNA is TGTGCCAGCCACCGGGACAGTTCGTACGAGCAGTACTTC. Protein sequence: CASHRDSSYEQYF.